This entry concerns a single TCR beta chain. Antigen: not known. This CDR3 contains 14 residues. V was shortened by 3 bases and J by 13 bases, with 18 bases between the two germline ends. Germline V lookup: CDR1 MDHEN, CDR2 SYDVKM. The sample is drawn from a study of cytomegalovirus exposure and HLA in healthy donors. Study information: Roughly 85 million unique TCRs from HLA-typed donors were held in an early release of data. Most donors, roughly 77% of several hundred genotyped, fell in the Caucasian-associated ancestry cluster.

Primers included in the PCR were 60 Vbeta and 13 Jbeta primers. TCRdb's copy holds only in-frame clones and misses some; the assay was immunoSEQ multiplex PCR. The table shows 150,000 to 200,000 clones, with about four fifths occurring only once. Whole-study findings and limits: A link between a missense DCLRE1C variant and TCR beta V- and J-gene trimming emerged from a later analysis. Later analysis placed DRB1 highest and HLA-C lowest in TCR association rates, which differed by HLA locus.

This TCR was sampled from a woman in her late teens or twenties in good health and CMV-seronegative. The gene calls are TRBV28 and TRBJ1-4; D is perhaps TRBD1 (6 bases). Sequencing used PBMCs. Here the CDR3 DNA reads TGTGCCAGCAGTTTGGTCCGGCAGGGGCTTTCACTGTTTTTT. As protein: CASSLVRQGLSLFF. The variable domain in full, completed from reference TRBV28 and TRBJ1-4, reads DVKVTQSSRYLVKRTGEKVFLECVQDMDHENMFWYRQDPGLGLRLIYFSYDVKMKEKGDIPEGYSVSREKKERFSLILESASTNQTSMYLCASSLVRQGLSLFFGSGTQLSVL.